This T cell receptor beta chain was identified during a study of OX40 agonist ivuxolimab in advanced cancers. Looking at the study overall: The costimulatory receptor OX40 (CD134) was targeted by ivuxolimab, a fully human IgG2 agonistic monoclonal antibody. Intravenous ivuxolimab was administered to patients every 2 weeks at six dose levels: 0.01, 0.1, 0.3, 1.5, 3 and 10 mg/kg. Of the approximately 53 patients in dose escalation, about 20 had hepatocellular carcinoma, about 15 had melanoma, 9 had renal cell carcinoma and 9 had head and neck cancer. In the dose-escalation cohort, 82.7% of patients were male, and the mean age was approximately 60 years, with a range of roughly 20 to 80. Patients were allowed to have had prior anti-PD-1, anti-PD-L1 or anti-CTLA-4 therapy, and approximately 40% of the dose-escalation patients had been treated with checkpoint inhibitors. Partial responses occurred in three dose-escalation patients: two with cutaneous melanoma and one with hepatocellular carcinoma. Peripheral TCRbeta sequencing aimed to test whether ivuxolimab altered TCR sequence diversity and caused clonal T-cell expansion. The monotherapy dose-escalation portion (N ≈ 56 patients) of the phase I ivuxolimab trial is reported in the paper. The full study reports these points: In the 0.1-3.0 mg/kg groups, partial responders had among the lowest normalized peripheral clonal expansion, particularly in CD8+ T cells. On average, CD8+ T cells showed more expanded clones than CD4+ T cells after ivuxolimab. At doses from 0.1 to 3.0 mg/kg, clonal expansion was seen in both CD4+ and CD8+ blood T cells between baseline and week 6. The antigen specificity of the peripheral T cells that underwent clonal expansion was not determined. Low levels of normalized T-cell clonal expansion were also seen in some nonresponding patients.

Genomic DNA was isolated from the sorted cells so that the TCRbeta CDR3 region could be sequenced. The immunoSEQ Assay was used to sequence the TCRbeta CDR3 regions. TCRdb re-hosts the immuneACCESS table, in-frame sequences only. Its copies lack some clones; in the studies checked, an unresolved V gene accounts for under half of them, and the cause for the rest is not known. Within this sample are 30,000 to 40,000 clones, with approximately 89% of them counted one time only. The ten largest clones add up to less than 30% of the sample. Note on this clone: Its antigen specificity is not known. No much larger clone is present one base from it, and per-base qualities are unavailable.

The trial excluded patients who had a history of autoimmune disease or who were on systemic immunosuppression. Peripheral blood for TCR sequencing was collected from all dose cohorts at baseline, on cycle 4 day 1, and on cycle 7 day 1. The samples were taken from a phase I, first-in-human, multicenter, open-label dose-escalation trial of ivuxolimab. Adults with locally advanced or metastatic head and neck squamous cell, hepatocellular, melanoma or renal cell carcinoma were enrolled in the trial. Before TCR sequencing, CD4+ T cells and CD8+ T cells were sorted from peripheral blood as separate populations. The clonotype comes from an adult with an advanced solid tumor such as melanoma, head and neck, liver or kidney cancer. The starting material was CD4+ or CD8+ T cells sorted from blood, obtained in a trial of the OX40 agonist ivuxolimab.

CDR3 loop: CASRREGRETQYF. The nucleotides are TGTGCCAGCAGACGGGAGGGCCGAGAGACCCAGTACTTC. Rearrangement joined TRBV2 to TRBJ2-5; 8 central nucleotides agree with TRBD2. Including the terminal cysteine and phenylalanine, the CDR3 comprises 13 residues. Only CDR3 DNA remains: 39 bases, in frame from the first base. As encoded in the germline V gene, CDR1 is SNHLY while CDR2 is FYNNEI. V is trimmed back by 6 bases and J by 4 bases, and the junction contains 4 bases that no gene match accounts for. The entire variable domain, with the stretches around the CDR3 drawn from the reference TRBV2 and TRBJ2-5 proteins, is EPEVTQTPSHQVTQMGQEVILRCVPISNHLYFYWYRQILGQKVEFLVSFYNNEISEKSEIFDDQFSVERPDGSNFTLKIRSTKLEDSAMYFCASRREGRETQYFGPGTRLLVL.